This T cell receptor (beta chain) appears in the sequencing data of a study of T cell responses to AZD1222 COVID-19 vaccine. The repertoire was sequenced with immunoSEQ multiplex PCR; TCRdb's copy has only in-frame clones and lacks some. The sample carries 40,000 or so clones, roughly 83% recorded once. Germline values: CDR1 LNHDA, CDR2 SQIVND (reference sequence). CDR3 size: 12 residues. V lost 3 bases and J lost 6, with 8 bases in between. The material sequenced was peripheral blood, taken 28 days after the second AZD1222 dose. This TCR came from an adult who received the AZD1222 COVID-19 vaccine. The rearrangement uses TRBV19 and TRBJ1-1; D is possibly TRBD1 (5 bases). The CDR3 DNA sequence: TGTGCCAGTAGTATCGGAGGGGCTGAAGCTTTCTTT. Translating it yields CASSIGGAEAFF.